The source of this TCR beta chain is a study of T cell responses to AZD1222 COVID-19 vaccine (dated by TCRdb to about 2021). Study-wide context: AZD1222 recipients given second doses at about 4 weeks or at about 12 weeks were pooled, since spike-specific TCR depth and breadth were not found to differ between the two schedules. A total of more than 230 trial participants underwent TCR sequencing, of whom roughly 210 had received two doses of AZD1222 and around 26 had received two doses of the MenACWY control vaccine. Trial participants were enrolled into age subgroups of 18-55, 56-69 and 70-plus years, which contained approximately 150, 28 and 58 TCR-sequenced participants, respectively. Paper-wide results and their limitations: Reportedly, almost half of the unique spike-specific TCRs recognized epitopes lying outside the regions that are mutated in the B.1.351 and B.1.1.7 variants. Because no day 14 peak-response samples were available, the repertoires could be characterized only after the peak T cell response. Spike-specific TCR breadth and depth rose significantly after two AZD1222 doses compared with day 0 and with MenACWY recipients. Only six AZD1222 recipients were SARS-CoV-2 seropositive at baseline, limiting conclusions about previously exposed vaccinees. The whole spike protein was spanned by vaccine-associated CD4 TCRs, and dominant responses were seen in regions 160-218 and 743-854. The 56-69-year group was small, and its depth increase did not reach significance, likely because of low power. Participants were mostly white British and included more females than males, and it was suggested by the authors that clonal diversity may have been underestimated.

The CDR3 regions of human TCRbeta chains were analyzed by immunosequencing. On the authors' methods: Repertoire TCRs were matched against a reference library of SARS-CoV-2-specific TCRs generated with the MIRA antigen-specificity platform. Breadth was defined as the fraction of unique TCRs that were SARS-CoV-2-associated. Depth was defined as the fraction of total T cells that were SARS-CoV-2-associated. Each spike-specific TCR was assigned to its reactive spike region and to a CD4 or CD8 class using the MIRA data. Log10-transformed breadth and depth values were compared by one-way ANOVA with Sidak's multiple comparisons tests. TCRdb mirrors the immuneACCESS table, restricted to in-frame sequences. Some clones are absent from its copies; in checked studies, under half trace to an unresolved V gene, and the reason for the others is unknown. V, J and clone size were drawn from that table, and D and trimming were deduced from the DNA. The sample yields approximately 110,000 clones; around 90% were counted once. The ten most abundant clones make up over 8% of the sample.

Deletion took 1 base off V and 1 base off J, with a span of 7 bases between the germline ends. The CDR3 has 14 amino acids, counting the end cysteine and phenylalanine. The CDR3 DNA has 42 bases and is translated from base 1. As encoded in the germline V gene, CDR1 is SGHTA while CDR2 is FQGTGA. Concerning this clone itself: Its antigen remains unidentified. Base quality data are lacking; no much larger clone is found one base away.

In the paper's terms, the time point label means: baseline before first vaccination. Vaccinee samples were obtained from the UK trials COV001 and COV002, which included a single-blind randomized controlled phase 2/3 trial of AZD1222 (ChAdOx1 nCoV-19) in healthy adults. For TCRbeta chain sequencing, PBMC samples were collected from trial participants at day 0 and at day 28 after the second dose. This sequence originates from an adult in good health. Rearrangement joined TRBV7-3 to TRBJ1-2, with the identity of the D gene unclear. The sample here was peripheral blood, taken on day 0 of AZD1222 vaccination. The CDR3: CASSLNGFNYGYTF. The DNA sequence follows: TGTGCCAGCAGCTTAAACGGGTTTAACTATGGCTACACCTTC.